A selection of T cell receptor beta chains follows, all from one sample in a study of CD8+ T cells in alopecia areata. Libraries were prepared by immunoSEQ multiplex PCR; TCRdb keeps only in-frame clonotypes and omits some of them. This sample yields about 170,000 clones, of which about 54% are seen a single time; around 15% belongs to the top ten. Sample: CD4+ T cells sorted from blood, taken at approximately week 60, from a patient treated with tofacitinib. All receptors derive from a human donor with alopecia areata. CDR3s include the opening cysteine and the closing phenylalanine or tryptophan. The D gene is left open where the match is weak. Rows give clone size only sometimes, using once, few, many, or a class for an expanded clone.

V gene: TRBV6-1
clone size: NA
J gene: TRBJ2-5
D gene: NA
CDR3 DNA: TGTGCCAGCAGTGAATCTAATTGGGAGACCCAGTACTTC
CDR3 protein: CASSESNWETQYF

V gene: TRBV29-1
clone size: NA
J gene: TRBJ1-2
D gene: NA
CDR3 DNA: TGCAGCGTTGTCGGCTGGAACTATGGCTACACCTTC
CDR3 protein: CSVVGWNYGYTF

V gene: TRBV15
clone size: NA
J gene: TRBJ2-2
D gene: NA
CDR3 DNA: TGTGCCACCAGCAGAACCCCCCATGCCGGGGAGCTGTTTTTT
CDR3 protein: CATSRTPHAGELFF

V gene: TRBV29-1
clone size: few
J gene: TRBJ2-3
D gene: TRBD1
CDR3 DNA: TGCAGCGTTGAAAGCTCGACAGGGGGGTTCACAGATACGCAGTATTTT
CDR3 protein: CSVESSTGGFTDTQYF

V gene: TRBV15
clone size: NA
J gene: TRBJ1-2
D gene: NA
CDR3 DNA: TGTGCCACCAGCAGAGGGACACCTTATGGCTACACCTTC
CDR3 protein: CATSRGTPYGYTF

V gene: TRBV19
clone size: few
J gene: TRBJ1-1
D gene: TRBD1
CDR3 DNA: TGTGCCAGTACTCCTCGACAGGGGCTCCCGAACACTGAAGCTTTCTTT
CDR3 protein: CASTPRQGLPNTEAFF

V gene: TRBV6-5
clone size: NA
J gene: TRBJ2-7
D gene: NA
CDR3 DNA: TGTGCCAGCAGTTACCGCCGGGACCCGGGCTACGAGCAGTACTTC
CDR3 protein: CASSYRRDPGYEQYF

V gene: TRBV4-1
clone size: NA
J gene: TRBJ2-5
D gene: TRBD2
CDR3 DNA: TGCGCCAGCAGCCGGGGGACTAGAGCAGAGACCCAGTACTTC
CDR3 protein: CASSRGTRAETQYF

V gene: TRBV5-1
clone size: NA
J gene: TRBJ2-3
D gene: NA
CDR3 DNA: TGCGCCAGCAGCTTGGCAGGGGGCACAGATACGCAGTATTTT
CDR3 protein: CASSLAGGTDTQYF

V gene: TRBV7-9
clone size: NA
J gene: TRBJ2-5
D gene: NA
CDR3 DNA: TGTGCCAGCAGCTCAAACCAAGAGACCCAGTACTTC
CDR3 protein: CASSSNQETQYF

V gene: TRBV14
clone size: NA
J gene: TRBJ2-1
D gene: TRBD2
CDR3 DNA: TGTGCCAGCAGCCAACTTGCTAGCGGGGGGGCCTACAATGAGCAGTTCTTC
CDR3 protein: CASSQLASGGAYNEQFF

V gene: TRBV6-5
clone size: NA
J gene: TRBJ1-3
D gene: NA
CDR3 DNA: TGTGCCAGCAGTGAGGGCCCTGGAAACACCATATATTTT
CDR3 protein: CASSEGPGNTIYF

V gene: TRBV5-1
clone size: NA
J gene: TRBJ2-6
D gene: NA
CDR3 DNA: TGCGCCAGCCGAGACCTATCTGGGGCCAACGTCCTGACTTTC
CDR3 protein: CASRDLSGANVLTF

V gene: TRBV14
clone size: NA
J gene: TRBJ2-7
D gene: NA
CDR3 DNA: TGTGCCAGCAGCCAAGGCAGAAAACCTCCCTACGAGCAGTACTTC
CDR3 protein: CASSQGRKPPYEQYF

V gene: TRBV4-1
clone size: NA
J gene: TRBJ1-2
D gene: TRBD1
CDR3 DNA: TGCGCCAGCAGCCAACAAATAAATACGGGACAGGGAACTTACACCTTC
CDR3 protein: CASSQQINTGQGTYTF

V gene: TRBV5-1
clone size: NA
J gene: TRBJ1-1
D gene: NA
CDR3 DNA: TGCGCCAGCAGCTCAGGACAGTCCACTGAAGCTTTCTTT
CDR3 protein: CASSSGQSTEAFF

V gene: TRBV2
clone size: NA
J gene: TRBJ1-2
D gene: TRBD1
CDR3 DNA: TGTGCCAGCAGTGATGTCCGGGACAGATATGGCTACACCTTC
CDR3 protein: CASSDVRDRYGYTF

V gene: TRBV5-6
clone size: NA
J gene: TRBJ2-7
D gene: NA
CDR3 DNA: TGTGCCAGCAGCCGCGCCTACGAGCAGTACTTC
CDR3 protein: CASSRAYEQYF

V gene: TRBV7-2
clone size: NA
J gene: TRBJ2-3
D gene: NA
CDR3 DNA: TGTGCCAGCAGCACCTATCGGGTTGCAGATACGCAGTATTTT
CDR3 protein: CASSTYRVADTQYF

V gene: TRBV10-3
clone size: NA
J gene: TRBJ1-2
D gene: NA
CDR3 DNA: TGTGCCATCAGTGAAAGGGAACAGGTCGATCGGGGCTACACCTTC
CDR3 protein: CAISEREQVDRGYTF

V gene: TRBV15
clone size: few
J gene: TRBJ1-5
D gene: NA
CDR3 DNA: TGTGCCACCAGCGAGCTCCGGACAGAAAATCAGCCCCAGCATTTT
CDR3 protein: CATSELRTENQPQHF

V gene: TRBV29-1
clone size: NA
J gene: TRBJ2-5
D gene: NA
CDR3 DNA: TGCAGCATATTGATCAGGGGTAACCAAGAGACCCAGTACTTC
CDR3 protein: CSILIRGNQETQYF

V gene: TRBV29-1
clone size: NA
J gene: TRBJ2-3
D gene: TRBD1
CDR3 DNA: TGCAGCGCCCGGGACAGGCTTTCTAGCACAGATACGCAGTATTTT
CDR3 protein: CSARDRLSSTDTQYF

V gene: TRBV29-1
clone size: NA
J gene: TRBJ2-6
D gene: NA
CDR3 DNA: TGCAGCGTTAAACTGGGTTCTGGGGCCAACGTCCTGACTTTC
CDR3 protein: CSVKLGSGANVLTF